This T cell receptor beta chain was obtained from a study of cytomegalovirus exposure and HLA in healthy donors. Study-wide results and limits: The only immune exposure information that was available was CMV serostatus. Most subjects' HLA-A and HLA-B alleles were reportedly predicted from TCR beta sequences. A missense variant in DCLRE1C was later tied to TCR beta V- and J-gene trimming.

CDR3 length: 14 amino acids. The germline V and J ends were trimmed by 6 bases and 5 bases, with 14 bases remaining between them. Germline assignment: CDR1 MNHEY and CDR2 SVGAGI. The study ran its PCR with 60 Vbeta and 13 Jbeta primers. Sequenced by immunoSEQ multiplex PCR; TCRdb stores in-frame clones only, minus some. Here the sample table reports 50,000 to 75,000 clones. Points on this clone: What it binds is not known.

The genes are TRBV6-5 and TRBJ2-1; no clear D. The TCR was taken from a woman younger than 35 in good health and CMV-seronegative. Source material: PBMCs. CDR3 loop: CASRKRLSDNEQFF. The CDR3, as DNA: TGTGCCAGCAGGAAGAGGTTATCCGACAATGAGCAGTTCTTC.